The clone carrying this TCR beta chain was picked up many times. Its specificity is unknown. Amplification of TCR beta CDR3 regions was performed using RNA transcripts as template. The TCR CDR3 was amplified in a first-round RT-PCR using the HTBI primer set. MiXCR, applied by TCRdb to the multiplex PCR reads, yields one record per CDR3 protein. The sample lists about 420,000 distinct CDR3 sequences; around 14% were seen once. The data belong to a study of T cells in Graves' hyperthyroidism and ophthalmopathy. Study outcomes and limitations: Expanded thyroid clonotypes (above 0.001) were mostly also found in blood. Ophthalmopathy stood apart from stable hyperthyroidism in a 13 V-J model.

Germline assignment: CDR1 SGHKS and CDR2 YYEKEE (reference sequence). Trimming cost V 6 bases and J 0 bases, with 13 bases left between them. The CDR3 totals 14 residues. Criteria for exclusion of patients were uncontrolled infection, other autoimmune disease, pregnancy or lactation. The source is a young woman with Graves' hyperthyroidism. The sequenced sample consisted of blood. The V gene is TRBV5-5, the J gene TRBJ2-7, with D hard to call. In DNA form, the CDR3 reads TGTGCCAGCACCCAAGGCCCGTCCTCCTACGAGCAGTACTTC. The encoded protein is CASTQGPSSYEQYF. The entire variable domain, with the rest obtained from reference TRBV5-5 and TRBJ2-7, is as follows: DAGVTQSPTHLIKTRGQQVTLRCSPISGHKSVSWYQQVLGQGPQFIFQYYEKEERGRGNFPDRFSARQFPNYSSELNVNALLLGDSALYLCASTQGPSSYEQYFGPGTRLTVT.